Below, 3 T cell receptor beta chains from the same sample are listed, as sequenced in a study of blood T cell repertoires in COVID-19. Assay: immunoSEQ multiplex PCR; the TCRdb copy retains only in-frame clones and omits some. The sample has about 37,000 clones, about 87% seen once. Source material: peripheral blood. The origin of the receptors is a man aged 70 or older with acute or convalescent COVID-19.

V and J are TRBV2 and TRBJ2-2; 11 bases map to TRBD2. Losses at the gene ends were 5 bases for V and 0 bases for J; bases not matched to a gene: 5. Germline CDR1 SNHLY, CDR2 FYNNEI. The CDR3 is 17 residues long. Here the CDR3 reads CASSPLAGGANTGELFF. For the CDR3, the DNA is TGTGCCAGCAGTCCCCTAGCGGGGGGCGCGAACACCGGGGAGCTGTTTTTT.

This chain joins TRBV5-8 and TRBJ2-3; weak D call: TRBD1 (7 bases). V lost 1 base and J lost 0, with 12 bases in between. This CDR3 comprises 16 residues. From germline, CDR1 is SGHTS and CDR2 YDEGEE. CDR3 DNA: TGTGCCAGCAGCTTGTGGAGGGGGCGAAGCACAGATACGCAGTATTTT. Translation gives CASSLWRGRSTDTQYF.

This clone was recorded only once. Here the CDR3 DNA reads TGTGCCATCAGTGCGACAGAGCCGCGTGAAAAACTGTTTTTT. Its translation is CAISATEPREKLFF. The genes are TRBV10-3 and TRBJ1-4; possibly TRBD1 for D (5 bases). The V gene's germline CDR1 is ENHRY and CDR2 SYGVKD. The CDR3 consists of 14 residues. The V gene lost 4 bases and the J gene lost 7 bases, with 13 bases spanning the gap.